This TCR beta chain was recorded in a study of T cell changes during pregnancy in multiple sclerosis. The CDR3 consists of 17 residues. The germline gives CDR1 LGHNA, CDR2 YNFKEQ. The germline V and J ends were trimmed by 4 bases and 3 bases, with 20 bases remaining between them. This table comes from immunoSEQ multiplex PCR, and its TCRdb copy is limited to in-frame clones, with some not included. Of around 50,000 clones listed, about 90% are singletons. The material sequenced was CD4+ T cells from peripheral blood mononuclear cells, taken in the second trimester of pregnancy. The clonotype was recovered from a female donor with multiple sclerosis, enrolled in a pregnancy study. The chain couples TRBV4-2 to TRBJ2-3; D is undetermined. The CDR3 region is CASSPKISSEYTDTQYF. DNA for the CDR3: TGTGCCAGCAGCCCCAAGATAAGCAGCGAGTATACAGATACGCAGTATTTT.